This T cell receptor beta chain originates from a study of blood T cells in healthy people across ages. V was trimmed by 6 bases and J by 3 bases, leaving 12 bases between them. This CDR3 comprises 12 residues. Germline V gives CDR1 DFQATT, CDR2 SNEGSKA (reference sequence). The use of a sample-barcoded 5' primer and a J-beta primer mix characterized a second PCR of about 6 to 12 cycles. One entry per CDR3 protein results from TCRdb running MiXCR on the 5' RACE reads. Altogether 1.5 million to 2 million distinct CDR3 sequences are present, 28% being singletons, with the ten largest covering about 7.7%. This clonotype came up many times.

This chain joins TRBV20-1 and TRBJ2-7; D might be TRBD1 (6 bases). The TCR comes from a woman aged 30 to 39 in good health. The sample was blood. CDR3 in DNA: TGCAGTGCAGATACACAGGGCTACGAGCAGTACTTC. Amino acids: CSADTQGYEQYF.